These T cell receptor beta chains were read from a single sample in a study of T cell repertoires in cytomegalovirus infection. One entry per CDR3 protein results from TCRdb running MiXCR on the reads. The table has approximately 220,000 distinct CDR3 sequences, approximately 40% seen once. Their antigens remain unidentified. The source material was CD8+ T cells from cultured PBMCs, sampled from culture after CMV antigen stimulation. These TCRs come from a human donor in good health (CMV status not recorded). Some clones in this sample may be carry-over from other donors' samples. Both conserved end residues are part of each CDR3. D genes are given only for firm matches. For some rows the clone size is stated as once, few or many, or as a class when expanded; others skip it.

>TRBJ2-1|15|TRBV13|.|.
CASSPTGNYYNEQFF
TGTGCCAGCAGCCCGACAGGAAATTATTACAATGAGCAGTTCTTC
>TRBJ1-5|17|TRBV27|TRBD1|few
CASARGRGPNSNQPQHF
TGTGCCAGCGCCCGGGGCAGGGGGCCGAATAGCAATCAGCCCCAGCATTTT
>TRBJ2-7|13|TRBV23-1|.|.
CASSQSDPYQQYF
TGCGCCAGCAGTCAATCGGACCCCTACCAGCAGTACTTC
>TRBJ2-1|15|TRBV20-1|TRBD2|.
CSARDFSSGRNEQFF
TGCAGTGCTAGAGATTTTTCTAGCGGGAGGAATGAGCAGTTCTTC
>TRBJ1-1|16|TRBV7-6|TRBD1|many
CASSLVQGAWNTEAFF
TGTGCCAGCAGCTTAGTTCAGGGGGCATGGAACACTGAAGCTTTCTTT
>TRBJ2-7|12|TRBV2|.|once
CASSEAALEQYF
TGTGCCAGCAGTGAAGCGGCGTTAGAGCAGTACTTC
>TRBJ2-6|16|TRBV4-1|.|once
CASSQSPRGRANVLTF
TGCGCCAGCAGCCAGAGCCCAAGGGGCCGGGCCAACGTCCTGACTTTC
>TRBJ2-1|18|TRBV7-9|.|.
CASSPRTSSAKSYNEQFF
TGTGCCAGCAGCCCAAGAACTTCTAGCGCTAAATCCTACAATGAGCAGTTCTTC
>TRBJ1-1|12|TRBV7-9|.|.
CASSHVGEEAFF
TGTGCCAGCAGCCATGTGGGGGAGGAAGCTTTCTTT
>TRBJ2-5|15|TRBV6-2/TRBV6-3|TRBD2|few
CASSLTSGRVETQYF
TGTGCCAGCAGTTTGACTAGCGGGAGAGTTGAGACCCAGTACTTC
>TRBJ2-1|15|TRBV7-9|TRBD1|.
CASSYRDRGFNEQFF
TGTGCCAGCAGCTACCGGGACAGGGGGTTCAATGAGCAGTTCTTC
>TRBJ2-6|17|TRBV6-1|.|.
CASSPEGGPSGANVLTF
TGTGCCAGCAGCCCTGAGGGAGGCCCCTCTGGGGCCAACGTCCTGACTTTC
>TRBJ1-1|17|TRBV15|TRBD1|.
CATSRDYRGTMNTEAFF
TGTGCCACCAGCAGAGATTACAGGGGCACCATGAACACTGAAGCTTTCTTT
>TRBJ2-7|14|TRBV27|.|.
CASSLSRRGEEQYF
TGTGCCAGCAGTTTATCGCGCAGGGGGGAAGAGCAGTACTTC
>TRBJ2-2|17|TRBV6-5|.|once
CASSYSTGHTNTGELFF
TGTGCCAGCAGTTACTCAACAGGACATACGAACACCGGGGAGCTGTTTTTT
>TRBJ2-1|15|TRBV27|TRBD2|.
CASSRPSGGGDEQFF
TGTGCCAGCAGCCGGCCGAGCGGGGGAGGTGATGAGCAGTTCTTC
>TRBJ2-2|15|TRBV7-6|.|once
CASIRGATNTGELFF
TGTGCCAGCATCCGCGGGGCCACGAACACCGGGGAGCTGTTTTTT
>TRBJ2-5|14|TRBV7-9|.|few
CASSPGTGEETQYF
TGTGCCAGCAGCCCGGGGACTGGTGAGGAGACCCAGTACTTC
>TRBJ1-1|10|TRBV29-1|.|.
CSVWEAEAFF
TGCAGCGTCTGGGAGGCTGAAGCTTTCTTT
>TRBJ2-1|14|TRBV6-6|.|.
CASRGHSSYNEQFF
TGTGCCAGCAGAGGACACAGCTCCTACAATGAGCAGTTCTTC
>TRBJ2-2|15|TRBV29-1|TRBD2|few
CSHRKLAGGYGELFF
TGCAGCCACAGGAAACTAGCGGGAGGGTATGGGGAGCTGTTTTTT
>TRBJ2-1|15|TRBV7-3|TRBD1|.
CASSSEQGIYNEQFF
TGTGCCAGCAGCTCGGAACAGGGGATCTACAATGAGCAGTTCTTC
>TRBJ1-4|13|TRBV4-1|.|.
CASSQEGVEKLFF
TGCGCCAGCAGCCAAGAAGGGGTCGAAAAACTGTTTTTT
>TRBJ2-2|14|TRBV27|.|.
CASSLAVNTGELFF
TGTGCCAGCAGTTTAGCGGTCAACACCGGGGAGCTGTTTTTT
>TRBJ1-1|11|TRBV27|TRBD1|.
CASSYGTVAFF
TGTGCCAGCAGTTATGGGACAGTAGCTTTCTTT
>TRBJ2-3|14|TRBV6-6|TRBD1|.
CASSYEGAADTQYF
TGTGCCAGCAGTTACGAGGGGGCAGCAGATACGCAGTATTTT
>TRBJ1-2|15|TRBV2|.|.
CASSAEPGVNYGYTF
TGTGCCAGCAGTGCCGAACCAGGGGTCAACTATGGCTACACCTTC
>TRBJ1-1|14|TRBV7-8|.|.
CASSYSRRNTEAFF
TGTGCCAGCAGCTATAGTCGGAGGAACACTGAAGCTTTCTTT
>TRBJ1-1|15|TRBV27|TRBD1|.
CASSLSTGGSTEAFF
TGTGCCAGCAGTTTATCGACAGGGGGCTCGACTGAAGCTTTCTTT
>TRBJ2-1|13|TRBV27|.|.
CASRPPSYNEQFF
TGTGCCAGCAGACCACCTAGCTACAATGAGCAGTTCTTC
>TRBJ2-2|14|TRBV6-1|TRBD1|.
CASSPDRATGELFF
TGTGCCAGCAGTCCCGACAGGGCCACCGGGGAGCTGTTTTTT
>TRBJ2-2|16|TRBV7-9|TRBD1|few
CASSLDNRGQVGELFF
TGTGCCAGCAGCTTGGACAACAGGGGGCAAGTCGGGGAGCTGTTTTTT
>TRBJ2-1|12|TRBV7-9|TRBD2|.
CASSSGLAGRFF
TGTGCCAGCAGCTCCGGACTAGCGGGGAGGTTCTTC
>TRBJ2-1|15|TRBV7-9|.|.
CASSPELSPYNEQFF
TGTGCCAGCAGCCCGGAGCTTAGCCCTTACAATGAGCAGTTCTTC
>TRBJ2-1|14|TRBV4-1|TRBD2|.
CASSRSGKEGEQFF
TGCGCCAGCAGCCGTAGCGGGAAGGAAGGTGAGCAGTTCTTC
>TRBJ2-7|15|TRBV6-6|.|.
CAHGPSGGPTYEQYF
TGTGCCCACGGTCCCTCCGGGGGTCCCACCTACGAGCAGTACTTC
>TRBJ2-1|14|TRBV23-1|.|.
CASPRVERVHEQFF
TGCGCCAGTCCTCGGGTAGAGAGGGTCCATGAGCAGTTCTTC
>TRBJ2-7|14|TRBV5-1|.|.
CASSLGQPPFEQYF
TGCGCCAGCAGCTTGGGGCAGCCGCCCTTCGAGCAGTACTTC
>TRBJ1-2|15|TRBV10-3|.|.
CAISRFTGHIYGYTF
TGTGCCATCAGCCGATTTACAGGCCATATCTATGGCTACACCTTC
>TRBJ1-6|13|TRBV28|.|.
CASSPVSDSPLHF
TGTGCCAGCAGCCCGGTGAGCGATTCACCCCTCCACTTT
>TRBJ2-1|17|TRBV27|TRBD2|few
CASSARTSGIGANEQFF
TGTGCCAGCAGTGCAAGGACTAGCGGGATAGGTGCCAATGAGCAGTTCTTC
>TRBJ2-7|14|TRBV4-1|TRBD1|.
CASSQGVGGDEQYF
TGCGCCAGCAGCCAAGGGGTAGGGGGCGACGAGCAGTACTTC
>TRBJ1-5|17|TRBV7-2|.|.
CASSLDGGSSGNQPQHF
TGTGCCAGCAGCCTGGATGGGGGCTCTTCGGGCAATCAGCCCCAGCATTTT
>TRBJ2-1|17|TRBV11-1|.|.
CASSSASGVYSYNEQFF
TGTGCCAGCAGCTCAGCTTCAGGGGTCTACTCCTACAATGAGCAGTTCTTC
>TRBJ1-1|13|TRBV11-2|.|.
CASIAWENTEAFF
TGTGCCAGCATCGCGTGGGAGAACACTGAAGCTTTCTTT
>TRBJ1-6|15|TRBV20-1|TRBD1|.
CSAELPGQHQAPLHF
TGCAGTGCTGAACTCCCGGGACAGCATCAGGCACCCCTCCACTTT
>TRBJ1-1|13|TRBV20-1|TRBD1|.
CSADRDRYTEAFF
TGCAGTGCCGACAGGGATAGGTACACTGAAGCTTTCTTT
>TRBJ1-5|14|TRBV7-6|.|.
CASSRGATDQPQHF
TGTGCCAGCAGCCGGGGGGCGACGGATCAGCCCCAGCATTTT